This TCR beta chain was identified during a study of blood T cell repertoires in COVID-19. In the study overall: Samples of COVID-19 (acute and convalescent) were obtained from the United States, Italy and Spain. T cells, B-cell-depleted T cells, or PBMCs supplied cDNA or gDNA.

This clone was observed once. The length of the CDR3 is 14 residues. The V segment lost 5 bases and the J segment 9 bases; nucleotides outside the gene matches: 10. From germline, CDR1 is SGHRS and CDR2 YFSETQ. How the authors handled the data: The authors estimated nucleated cell counts from reference gene primer amplification. The method was immunoSEQ multiplex PCR; TCRdb's version includes in-frame clones alone and lacks a portion of them. For V, J and clone size, that table is used; D and trimming come from the DNA. Found here are around 300,000 clones, 80% to 95% of them singletons; the top ten hold around 2.2%.

Sequenced input: peripheral blood. J is TRBJ2-1 and V is TRBV5-1; the match to TRBD2 covers 8 bases. The TCR sequence derives from a woman aged 30 to 39 with COVID-19, enrolled during active disease. The CDR3 DNA reads as TGCGCCAGCAGAAAAGCGGGAGATGTCGGTGAGCAGTTCTTC. Encoded protein: CASRKAGDVGEQFF.